This T cell receptor beta chain is drawn from a study of PD-1 blockade in classical Hodgkin lymphoma. Looking at the study overall: With a 2-week interval, patients received intravenous nivolumab at 3 mg/kg. Points from the study as a whole: Complete responders possessed baseline diversity comparable to newly diagnosed patients. At baseline, newly diagnosed patients reportedly showed less TCR diversity than healthy donors.

A note on this clone: Its cognate antigen is unknown.

Germline V gene lookup returns CDR1 SNHLY and CDR2 FYNNEI. Trimming took 3 bases from V and 2 from J; bases not matched to a gene: 10. This CDR3 has 18 residues. Autologous stem cell transplantation was followed by relapse in every patient, and brentuximab vedotin exposure varied. Best responses fell into complete response, partial response or progressive disease. Some clones are missing from TCRdb's copy, which holds only in-frame ones; the method was immunoSEQ multiplex PCR. Of about 46,000 clones in the sample, 73% were seen once. The rearrangement uses TRBV2 and TRBJ2-3; 11 bases align to TRBD2. This material consisted of peripheral blood mononuclear cells (PBMCs), taken at baseline. The receptor's source is a human donor with classical Hodgkin lymphoma. The CDR3 is CASSDTSGTSGSTDTQYF. CDR3 nucleotides: TGTGCCAGCAGTGATACGAGTGGGACTAGCGGATCCACAGATACGCAGTATTTT.